This T cell receptor beta chain comes out of a study of identical twins. This clonotype was seen just once. The antigen remains undetermined. Every one of the donors was a healthy Caucasian. The CDR3 has 12 amino acids. V was shortened by 4 bases and J by 9 bases, with 13 bases between the two germline ends. The germline CDR1 and CDR2 sequences are DFQATT and SNEGSKA (reference sequence). Template switching added a universal primer binding site, and final cDNA carried unique molecular identifiers. TCRdb redid the calling of the 5' RACE reads with MiXCR, one entry per CDR3 protein. The sample includes 1,800,000 or so distinct CDR3 sequences, more than 30% seen only once; the top ten take more than 0.25%. Study-wide results and caveats: Insertion counts were lower in abundant cord blood beta clonotypes, a trend that memory repertoires did not show. Compared with models, monozygotic twins showed more out-of-frame TCR alpha sharing.

Sequences were obtained from cord blood. The sequence came from a newborn girl in good health. V and J are TRBV20-1 and TRBJ1-5, with a tentative D call TRBD1 (6 bases). The CDR3 DNA sequence: TGCAGTGCTAAATTAGGGGGACCGCCCCAGCATTTT. It yields the protein CSAKLGGPPQHF.